Following are 3 T cell receptor beta chains from one sample sequenced in a study of T cell repertoires in cytomegalovirus infection. For these receptors, no antigen is known. In TCRdb, the reads were re-called with MiXCR into one record per CDR3 protein. The table has over 100,000 distinct CDR3 sequences, about 9.5% seen once; the top ten hold about 32%. Specimen: PBMCs, sequenced either directly or after in vitro stimulation (not recorded which). The source of these receptors is a human donor in good health (CMV status not recorded). Some clones in this sample may be carry-over from other donors' samples.

This chain connects TRBV6-6 to TRBJ2-5; TRBD2 matches at 12 bases. V shed 5 bases and J 3 bases; nucleotides not matched to a gene: 1. The germline CDR1 and CDR2 sequences are MNHNY and SVGAGI (reference sequence). This CDR3 has 14 amino acids. The CDR3 region has the DNA TGTGCCAGCAGTCTAGCGGGAGGGAAAGAGACCCAGTACTTC. This codes for CASSLAGGKETQYF.

This clonotype was seen many times. The chain joins TRBV7-2 to TRBJ1-2, with 8 bases fitting TRBD1. J lost 7 bases, V lost 5 bases, and 9 bases had no gene match. The CDR3 contains 14 residues. From germline, CDR1 is SGHTA and CDR2 FQGNSA. CDR3 DNA sequence: TGTGCCAGCAGCCCTGGACAGGGTCTAGGTGGCTACACCTTC. Its translation is CASSPGQGLGGYTF.

This clonotype has a count of ten or more. V is TRBV7-6 and J is TRBJ1-3; D uncertain. Between the trimmed V and J ends, which lost 1 base and 2 bases, there was a span of 12 bases. The CDR3 contains 16 residues. Germline CDR1 is SGHVS and CDR2 is FNYEAQ. CDR3 DNA sequence: TGTGCCAGCAGCTTAGACAAGACGCTCGCTGGAAACACCATATATTTT. Amino acids: CASSLDKTLAGNTIYF. The variable domain in full, with the rest retrieved from reference TRBV7-6 and TRBJ1-3, is GAGVSQSPRYKVTKRGQDVALRCDPISGHVSLYWYRQALGQGPEFLTYFNYEAQQDKSGLPNDRFSAERPEGSISTLTIQRTEQRDSAMYRCASSLDKTLAGNTIYFGEGSWLTVV.